This TCR beta chain stems from a study of T cells in Graves' hyperthyroidism and ophthalmopathy. The investigators amplified TCR beta CDR3 regions from RNA transcripts. In the first-round RT-PCR of the TCR CDR3, the HTBI primer set was used. TCRdb re-derived calls from the multiplex PCR reads in MiXCR, one entry per CDR3 protein. The table shows hundreds of thousands of distinct CDR3 sequences, with 35% to 55% occurring only once. There are a few counts of this clonotype. V was pared by 3 bases and J by 3 bases, with 9 bases between. The CDR3 is made up of 13 amino acids. Germline V CDR1 and CDR2: SGHKS, YYEKEE (reference sequence).

Material for sequencing was peripheral blood or thyroid tissue (not recorded which). The clonotype was recovered from a young woman with Graves' hyperthyroidism. The chain joins TRBV5-5 to TRBJ2-5; the D is unclear. The CDR3 bases are TGTGCCAGCAGCTACACTAATAAAGAGACCCAGTACTTC. Translation: CASSYTNKETQYF.